The clone carrying this TCR beta chain has just a few counts. Germline CDR1 reads MDHEN; CDR2 reads SYDVKM. Deletions cut 3 bases from V and 5 bases from J, with 13 bases between. This CDR3 has 15 amino acids. The sample is drawn from a study of response to subunit inactivated influenza vaccine. One entry per CDR3 protein results from TCRdb running MiXCR on the RT-PCR reads. The sample lists 300,000 to 350,000 distinct CDR3 sequences; just over 20% were seen once. The chain couples TRBV28 to TRBJ1-4; tentative D call: TRBD1 (6 bases). This material consisted of PBMCs from blood, taken about 20 months after vaccination. The receptor's source is a man between 50 and 75 years old who received an inactivated influenza vaccine. CDR3 sequence: CASSFFWQGNEKLFF. For the CDR3, the DNA is TGTGCCAGCAGTTTCTTTTGGCAGGGGAATGAAAAACTGTTTTTT.